Described below is a single TCR beta chain sequence and its context. Treatment defined: around 19 received Ad26.COV2.S at low or high dose, single or two shots; about 5 received placebo; per-sample allocation not given. Sampling took place 63 days after the first vaccine or placebo injection. It was an adult aged 18-55 years in Boston who was the donor. Profiled with immunoSEQ multiplex PCR; TCRdb holds only in-frame clones, not every one. The sample has fewer than 500,000 clones, 89% seen once. In germline, CDR1 is SGHTA, CDR2 FQGNSA. The CDR3 consists of 15 residues. Trimming took off 0 bases at V and 0 bases at J, with 6 bases between the two ends. This sample was taken from a study of Ad26.COV2.S vaccination and SARS-CoV-2 variants.

The material sequenced was peripheral blood, taken in a trial of Ad26.COV2.S vaccine versus placebo. This chain links TRBV7-2 with TRBJ1-5; D ambiguous. The source is a person between 18 and 59 years old who received the Ad26.COV2.S COVID-19 vaccine or a placebo. The CDR3 DNA follows: TGTGCCAGCAGCTTAGCGATCTATAGCAATCAGCCCCAGCATTTT. Its protein is CASSLAIYSNQPQHF.